This T cell receptor (beta chain) stems from a study of glioma-infiltrating T cells. This clonotype was seen more than once but under ten times. Its target is unknown. Broader study findings: Gliomas, especially low-grade, showed above-expected tissue-blood divergence; non-neoplastic patients showed below. CDR3 overlap between tissue and blood was very small.

CDR3 length: 16 amino acids. CDR1 is SGHRS, CDR2 YFSETQ, per germline. V gave up 1 base and J gave up 6 bases; unmatched junction bases: 7. Amplification of TCR alpha and beta CDR3 regions from RNA used iRepertoire nested multiplex PCR. For one-step reverse transcription and amplification, about 85-400 ng of tissue mRNA or PBMC total RNA was used. A single record per CDR3 protein comes from TCRdb applying MiXCR to the multiplex PCR reads. The table includes 150,000 or so distinct CDR3 sequences, about two fifths detected once. The rearrangement links TRBV5-1 to TRBJ1-6, with 7 bases fitting TRBD1. The TCR originated in a human donor with low-grade glioma or glioblastoma, undergoing nonglioma brain surgery, or in good health (not recorded which). The sequencing sample was made of glioma tissue, nonneoplastic brain tissue, or PBMCs (not recorded which). The CDR3 nucleotides read TGCGCCAGCAGCTTGACTCCGGGACAGAGTAATTCACCCCTCCACTTT. It translates to CASSLTPGQSNSPLHF. The variable domain in full, completed from reference TRBV5-1 and TRBJ1-6, reads KAGVTQTPRYLIKTRGQQVTLSCSPISGHRSVSWYQQTPGQGLQFLFEYFSETQRNKGNFPGRFSGRQFSNSRSEMNVSTLELGDSALYLCASSLTPGQSNSPLHFGNGTRLTVT.